The 10 T cell receptor beta chains given below trace back to one sample, sequenced in a study of T cells expressing NK-cell markers. TCRdb processed the 5' RACE reads again and assigns one entry to each CDR3 protein, with no DNA. In total, the table holds hundreds of thousands of distinct CDR3 sequences. The specimen sequenced was blood T cells: a sorted CD56 or NKG2C T cell subset, CD4+ or CD8+ T cells, or bulk PBMC T cells (not recorded which). These TCRs come from a woman between 18 and 69 years old in good health.

The chain joins TRBV20-1 to TRBJ1-2; checking the TCRdb D call of TRBD1 is not possible without DNA. Germline V CDR1 and CDR2: DFQATT, SNEGSKA (reference sequence). The CDR3 spans 14 residues. The CDR3 here is CSARDPRVSYGYTF.

V is TRBV7-2 and J is TRBJ2-5; no DNA is available, so the TRBD2 call from TCRdb remains unchecked. This CDR3 is built from 14 residues. The germline gives CDR1 SGHTA, CDR2 FQGNSA. CDR3 sequence reads: CASSAGTSGKTQYF.

The chain carries TRBV28 and TRBJ2-1. CDR1 is MDHEN, CDR2 SYDVKM, per germline. The CDR3 loop spans 15 amino acids. The CDR3 region is CASSSSVSPYNEQFF.

V usage is TRBV9 and J usage is TRBJ2-1; there is no DNA to check the TCRdb D call of TRBD2. Germline V gene lookup returns CDR1 SGDLS and CDR2 YYNGEE. This CDR3 is 15 amino acids long. The CDR3 loop reads CASSVRAVTYNEQFF.

The chain couples TRBV12-3 or TRBV12-4 to TRBJ2-5; as DNA is missing, the TRBD2 call by TCRdb cannot be tested. This CDR3 has 15 amino acids. This chain's CDR3 is CASSDEPTRGETQYF.

V usage is TRBV11-2 and J usage is TRBJ1-1. The germline V gene has CDR1 SGHAT and CDR2 FQNNGV. The CDR3 covers 15 residues. CDR3 loop: CASSLAITLNTEAFF.

The rearrangement joins TRBV12-3 or TRBV12-4 to TRBJ2-1; the D call from TCRdb, TRBD2, cannot be confirmed without DNA. CDR3 length: 13 amino acids. The CDR3 here is CASSFGGAYEQFF.

The chain links TRBV25-1 to TRBJ2-5; lacking DNA, the TRBD1 call made by TCRdb goes unchecked. The CDR3 length is 16 residues. Germline CDR1 and CDR2: MGHDK and SYGVNS. CDR3 protein: CASSDYTRTGKETQYF.

V is TRBV24-1 and J is TRBJ2-1; the TCRdb call, TRBD2, lacks DNA for checking. The CDR3 sequence is 16 residues long. Germline values: CDR1 KGHDR, CDR2 SFDVKD. This CDR3 is CATSDPASGTYNEQFF.

CDR3 region: CASSQDAGLGNGNTEAFF. The V and J genes are TRBV3-1 and TRBJ1-1. Germline values: CDR1 LGHDT, CDR2 YNNKEL (reference sequence). The CDR3 runs 18 residues.